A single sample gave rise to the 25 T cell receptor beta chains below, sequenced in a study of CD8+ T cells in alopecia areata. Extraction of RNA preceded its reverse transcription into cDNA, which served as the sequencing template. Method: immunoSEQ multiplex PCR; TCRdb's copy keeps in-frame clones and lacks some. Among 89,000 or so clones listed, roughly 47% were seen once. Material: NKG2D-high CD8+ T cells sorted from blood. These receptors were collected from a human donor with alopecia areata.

The CDR3 loop reads CASSLATGETDTEAFF. In nucleotides, the CDR3 is TGCGCCAGCAGCTTGGCGACAGGGGAGACGGACACTGAAGCTTTCTTT. V and J are TRBV5-1 and TRBJ1-1; 8 bases align to TRBD1. The CDR3 length is 16 residues. V lost 0 bases to trimming and J lost 3 bases; unmatched junction nucleotides: 7. Per the germline V gene, CDR1 is SGHRS and CDR2 is YFSETQ.

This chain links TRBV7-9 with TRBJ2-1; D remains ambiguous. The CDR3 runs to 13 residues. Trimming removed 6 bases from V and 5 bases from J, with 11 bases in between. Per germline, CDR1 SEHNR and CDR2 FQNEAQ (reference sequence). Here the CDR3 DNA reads TGTGCCAGCAGAACGACAAGGAACAATGAGCAGTTCTTC. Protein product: CASRTTRNNEQFF.

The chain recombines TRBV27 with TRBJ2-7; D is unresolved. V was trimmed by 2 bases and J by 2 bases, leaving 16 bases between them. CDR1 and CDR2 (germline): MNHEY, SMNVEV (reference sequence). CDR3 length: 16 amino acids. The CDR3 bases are TGTGCCAGCAGTTTAAGGGAACCCTCCCCCACCTACGAGCAGTACTTC. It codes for CASSLREPSPTYEQYF.

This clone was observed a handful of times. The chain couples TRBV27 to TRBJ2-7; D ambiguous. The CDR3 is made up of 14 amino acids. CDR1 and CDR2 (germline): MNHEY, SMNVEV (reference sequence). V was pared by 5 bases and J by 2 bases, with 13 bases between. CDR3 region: CASSPAESPYEQYF. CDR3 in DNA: TGTGCCAGCAGTCCAGCCGAGAGTCCCTACGAGCAGTACTTC.

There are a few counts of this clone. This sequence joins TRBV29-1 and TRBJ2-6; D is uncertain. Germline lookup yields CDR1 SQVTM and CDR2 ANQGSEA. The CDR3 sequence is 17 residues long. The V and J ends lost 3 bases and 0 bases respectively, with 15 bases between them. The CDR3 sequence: CSVDGQDDFSGANVLTF. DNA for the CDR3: TGCAGCGTTGACGGGCAGGACGATTTCTCTGGGGCCAACGTCCTGACTTTC.

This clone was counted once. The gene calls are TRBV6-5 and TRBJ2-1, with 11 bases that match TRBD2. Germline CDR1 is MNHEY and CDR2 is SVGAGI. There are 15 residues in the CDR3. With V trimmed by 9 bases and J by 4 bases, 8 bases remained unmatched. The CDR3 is CASGPGTSGYNEQFF. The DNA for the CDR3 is TGTGCCAGTGGGCCCGGGACTAGCGGATACAATGAGCAGTTCTTC.

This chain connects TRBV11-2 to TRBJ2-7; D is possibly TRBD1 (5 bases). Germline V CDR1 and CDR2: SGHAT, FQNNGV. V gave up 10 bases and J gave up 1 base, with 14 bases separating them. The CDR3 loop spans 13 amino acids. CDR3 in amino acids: CATTALLSYEQYF. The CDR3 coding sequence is TGTGCCACGACAGCCTTACTTTCCTACGAGCAGTACTTC. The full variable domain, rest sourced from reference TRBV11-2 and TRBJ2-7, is EAGVAQSPRYKIIEKRQSVAFWCNPISGHATLYWYQQILGQGPKLLIQFQNNGVVDDSQLPKDRFSAERLKGVDSTLKIQPAKLEDSAVYLCATTALLSYEQYFGPGTRLTVT.

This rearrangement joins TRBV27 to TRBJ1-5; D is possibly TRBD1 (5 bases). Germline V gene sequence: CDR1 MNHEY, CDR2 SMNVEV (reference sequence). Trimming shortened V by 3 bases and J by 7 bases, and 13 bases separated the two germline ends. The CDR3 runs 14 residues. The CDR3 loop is CASSFSQAGQPQHF. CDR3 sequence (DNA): TGTGCCAGCAGTTTCTCACAGGCAGGGCAGCCCCAGCATTTT.

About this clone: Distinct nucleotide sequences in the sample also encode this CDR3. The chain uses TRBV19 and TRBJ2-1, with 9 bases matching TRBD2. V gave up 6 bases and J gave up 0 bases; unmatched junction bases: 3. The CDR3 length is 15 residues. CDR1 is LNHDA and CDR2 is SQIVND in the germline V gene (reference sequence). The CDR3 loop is CASSISGSSYNEQFF. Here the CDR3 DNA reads TGTGCCAGTAGCATTAGCGGGAGCTCCTACAATGAGCAGTTCTTC.

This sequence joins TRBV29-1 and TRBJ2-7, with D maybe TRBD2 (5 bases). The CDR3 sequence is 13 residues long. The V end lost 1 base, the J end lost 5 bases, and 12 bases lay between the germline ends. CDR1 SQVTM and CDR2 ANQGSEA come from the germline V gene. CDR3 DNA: TGCAGCGTTGAAGCGCCGACGAGGGACGAGCAGTACTTC. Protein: CSVEAPTRDEQYF.

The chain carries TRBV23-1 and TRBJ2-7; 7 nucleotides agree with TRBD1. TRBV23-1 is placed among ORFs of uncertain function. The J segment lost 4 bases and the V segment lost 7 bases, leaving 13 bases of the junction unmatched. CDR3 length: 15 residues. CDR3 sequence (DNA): TGCGCCAGCACCCCCAAACCAGGGACAGCGTACGAGCAGTACTTC. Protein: CASTPKPGTAYEQYF.

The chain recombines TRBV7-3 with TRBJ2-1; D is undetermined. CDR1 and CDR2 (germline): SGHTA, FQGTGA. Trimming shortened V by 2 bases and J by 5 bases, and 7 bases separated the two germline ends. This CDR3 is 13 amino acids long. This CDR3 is CASSLVGNNEQFF. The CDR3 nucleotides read TGTGCCAGCAGCTTAGTAGGGAACAATGAGCAGTTCTTC.

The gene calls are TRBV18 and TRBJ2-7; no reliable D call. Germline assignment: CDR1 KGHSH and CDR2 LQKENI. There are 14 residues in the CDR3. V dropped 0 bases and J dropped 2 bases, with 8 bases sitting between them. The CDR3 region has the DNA TGTGCCAGCTCACCACCCCGGCAGGCCTACGAGCAGTACTTC. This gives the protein CASSPPRQAYEQYF.

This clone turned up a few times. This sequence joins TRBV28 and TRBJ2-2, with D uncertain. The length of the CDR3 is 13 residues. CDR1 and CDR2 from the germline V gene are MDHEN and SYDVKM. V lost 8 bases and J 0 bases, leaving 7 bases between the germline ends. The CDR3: CASAPANTGELFF. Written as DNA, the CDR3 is TGTGCCAGCGCGCCGGCGAACACCGGGGAGCTGTTTTTT.

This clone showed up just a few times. This chain's CDR3 is CASSPTGPGGDIQYF. CDR3 bases: TGTGCCAGCAGTCCAACGGGACCGGGAGGGGACATTCAGTACTTC. The chain recombines TRBV28 with TRBJ2-4, with TRBD2 identical over 8 bases. With 5 bases clipped from V and 8 bases from J, the junction kept 11 bases outside the gene matches. The CDR3 runs to 15 residues. Per germline, CDR1 MDHEN and CDR2 SYDVKM.

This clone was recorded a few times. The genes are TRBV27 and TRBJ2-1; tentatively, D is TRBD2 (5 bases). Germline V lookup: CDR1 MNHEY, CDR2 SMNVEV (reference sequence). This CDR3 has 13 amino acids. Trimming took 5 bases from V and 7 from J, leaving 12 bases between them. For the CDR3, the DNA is TGTGCCAGCAGTCTCTTTACGGGGAATGAGCAGTTCTTC. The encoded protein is CASSLFTGNEQFF.

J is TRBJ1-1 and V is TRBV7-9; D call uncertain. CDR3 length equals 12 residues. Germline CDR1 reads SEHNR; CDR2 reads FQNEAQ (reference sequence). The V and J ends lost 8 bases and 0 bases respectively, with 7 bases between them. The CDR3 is CASFGVNTEAFF. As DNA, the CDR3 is TGTGCCAGCTTCGGGGTGAACACTGAAGCTTTCTTT. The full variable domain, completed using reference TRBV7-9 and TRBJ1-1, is DTGVSQNPRHKITKRGQNVTFRCDPISEHNRLYWYRQTLGQGPEFLTYFQNEAQLEKSRLLSDRFSAERPKGSFSTLEIQRTEQGDSAMYLCASFGVNTEAFFGQGTRLTVV.

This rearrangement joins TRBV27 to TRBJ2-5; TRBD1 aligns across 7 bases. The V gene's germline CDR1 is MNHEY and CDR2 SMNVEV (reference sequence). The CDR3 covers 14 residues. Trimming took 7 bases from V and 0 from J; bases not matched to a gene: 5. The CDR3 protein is CASKPTGDQETQYF. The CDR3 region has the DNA TGTGCCAGCAAACCCACAGGGGACCAAGAGACCCAGTACTTC.

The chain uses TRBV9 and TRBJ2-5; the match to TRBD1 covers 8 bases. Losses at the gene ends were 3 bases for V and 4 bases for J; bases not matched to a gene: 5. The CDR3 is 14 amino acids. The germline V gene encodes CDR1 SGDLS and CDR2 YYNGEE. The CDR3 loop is CASSDRGVGETQYF. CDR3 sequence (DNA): TGTGCCAGCAGCGACAGGGGGGTTGGAGAGACCCAGTACTTC. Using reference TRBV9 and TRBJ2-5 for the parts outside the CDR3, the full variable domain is DSGVTQTPKHLITATGQRVTLRCSPRSGDLSVYWYQQSLDQGLQFLIQYYNGEERAKGNILERFSAQQFPDLHSELNLSSLELGDSALYFCASSDRGVGETQYFGPGTRLLVL.

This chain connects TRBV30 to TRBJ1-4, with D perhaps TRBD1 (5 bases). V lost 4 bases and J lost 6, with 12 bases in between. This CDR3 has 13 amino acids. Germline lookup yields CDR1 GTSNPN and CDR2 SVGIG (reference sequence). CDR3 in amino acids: CAWTGTADEKLFF. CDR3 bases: TGTGCCTGGACCGGGACGGCCGATGAAAAACTGTTTTTT.

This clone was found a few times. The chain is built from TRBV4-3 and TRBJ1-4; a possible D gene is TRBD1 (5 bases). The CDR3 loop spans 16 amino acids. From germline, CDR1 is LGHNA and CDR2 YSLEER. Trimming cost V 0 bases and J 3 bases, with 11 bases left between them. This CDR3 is CASSQDLRVSNEKLFF. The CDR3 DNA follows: TGCGCCAGCAGCCAAGACCTCAGGGTATCTAATGAAAAACTGTTTTTT.

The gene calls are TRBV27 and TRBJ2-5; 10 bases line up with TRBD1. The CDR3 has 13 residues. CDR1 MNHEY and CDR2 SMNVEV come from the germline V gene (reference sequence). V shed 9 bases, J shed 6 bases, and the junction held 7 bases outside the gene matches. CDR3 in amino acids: CASGTGASQTQYF. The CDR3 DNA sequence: TGTGCCAGTGGGACAGGGGCCTCTCAGACCCAGTACTTC.

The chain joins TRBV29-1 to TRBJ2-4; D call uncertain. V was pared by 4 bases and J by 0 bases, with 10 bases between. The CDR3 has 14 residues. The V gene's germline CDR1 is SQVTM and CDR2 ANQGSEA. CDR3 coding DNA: TGCAGCGTTGTGGGGTCCGTAGCCAAAAACATTCAGTACTTC. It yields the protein CSVVGSVAKNIQYF.

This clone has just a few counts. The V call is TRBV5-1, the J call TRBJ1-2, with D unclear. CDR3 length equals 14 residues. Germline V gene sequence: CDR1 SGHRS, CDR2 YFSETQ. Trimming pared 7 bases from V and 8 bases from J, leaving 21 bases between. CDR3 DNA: TGCGCCAGCGCATACATGGGCCCGGCGAGCGGCTACACCTTC. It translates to CASAYMGPASGYTF.

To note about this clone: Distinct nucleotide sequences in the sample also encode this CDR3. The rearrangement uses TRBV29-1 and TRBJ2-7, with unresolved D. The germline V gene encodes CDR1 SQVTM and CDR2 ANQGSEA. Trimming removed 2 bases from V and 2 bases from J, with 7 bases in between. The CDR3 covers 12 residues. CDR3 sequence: CSVEPRPYEQYF. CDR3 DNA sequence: TGCAGCGTTGAACCCCGGCCCTACGAGCAGTACTTC.